The clone carrying this T cell receptor (beta chain) was counted only a few times. This entry comes from a study of identical twins. TCRdb itself ran the 5' RACE reads through MiXCR, one entry per CDR3 protein. The data show under 900,000 distinct CDR3 sequences, roughly 20% seen once. The germline CDR1 and CDR2 sequences are SGDLS and YYNGEE. The CDR3 has 13 residues. Trimming shortened V by 0 bases and J by 11 bases, and 12 bases separated the two germline ends. This sample was shared with a second study, whose subject was T cells expressing NK-cell markers. That work states: The study found these clonotypes also leading the CD3+CD56-NKG2C+ fraction in four donors.

This chain uses TRBV9 with TRBJ2-1; D is perhaps TRBD1 (5 bases). This clonotype originated in a woman aged 18-29 years in good health. The material sequenced was PBMCs. The chain's CDR3 is CASSVEERGQQFF. Here the CDR3 DNA reads TGTGCCAGCAGCGTAGAGGAAAGGGGCCAGCAGTTCTTC.